This TCR beta chain was sequenced in a study of blood T cell repertoires in COVID-19. Study-level background: From the United States, Italy and Spain came samples of acute and convalescent COVID-19.

This CDR3 is built from 17 residues. Trimming cost V 3 bases and J 2 bases, with 22 bases left between them. Germline values: CDR1 GTSNPN, CDR2 SVGIG (reference sequence). Measured with immunoSEQ multiplex PCR; TCRdb has only the in-frame clones, and not every one. Of 250,000 or so clones listed, about 87% are singletons. The sequenced material came from peripheral blood. This receptor was identified in a man younger than 45 with COVID-19, enrolled during active disease. The genes are TRBV30 and TRBJ1-1; weak D call: TRBD1 (6 bases). CDR3 amino acids: CAWRFEGVLSFNTEAFF. The CDR3 DNA sequence: TGTGCCTGGAGGTTCGAGGGGGTACTCTCCTTCAACACTGAAGCTTTCTTT. Full variable domain (rest looked up from reference TRBV30 and TRBJ1-1): SQTIHQWPATLVQPVGSPLSLECTVEGTSNPNLYWYRQAAGRGLQLLFYSVGIGQISSEVPQNLSASRPQDRQFILSSKKLLLSDSGFYLCAWRFEGVLSFNTEAFFGQGTRLTVV.